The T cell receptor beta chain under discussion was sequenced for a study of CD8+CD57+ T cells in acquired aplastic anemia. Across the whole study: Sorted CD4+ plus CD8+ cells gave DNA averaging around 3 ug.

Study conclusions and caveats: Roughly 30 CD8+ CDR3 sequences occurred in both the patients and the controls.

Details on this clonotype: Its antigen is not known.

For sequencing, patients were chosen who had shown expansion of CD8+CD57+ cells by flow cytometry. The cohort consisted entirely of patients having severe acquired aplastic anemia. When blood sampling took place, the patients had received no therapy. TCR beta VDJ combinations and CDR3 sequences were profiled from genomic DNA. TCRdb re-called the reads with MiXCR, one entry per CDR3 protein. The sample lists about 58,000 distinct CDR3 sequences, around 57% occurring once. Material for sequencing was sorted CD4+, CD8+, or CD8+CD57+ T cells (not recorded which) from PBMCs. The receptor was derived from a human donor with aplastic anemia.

The DNA of the CDR3 is TGTGCCAGCAGTATCCACTCACAGGGGTCGGAGACCCAGTACTTC. Its translation is CASSIHSQGSETQYF. The chain recombines TRBV2 with TRBJ2-5, with TRBD1 matching over 7 bases. The germline CDR1 and CDR2 sequences are SNHLY and FYNNEI. The CDR3 totals 15 residues. The V segment lost 5 bases and the J segment 5 bases; nucleotides outside the gene matches: 11. Variable domain in full (rest from reference TRBV2 and TRBJ2-5): EPEVTQTPSHQVTQMGQEVILRCVPISNHLYFYWYRQILGQKVEFLVSFYNNEISEKSEIFDDQFSVERPDGSNFTLKIRSTKLEDSAMYFCASSIHSQGSETQYFGPGTRLLVL.